This T cell receptor (beta chain) stems from a study of PD-1 blockade in classical Hodgkin lymphoma. Using immunoSEQ multiplex PCR, the repertoire was profiled, and TCRdb retains in-frame clones only, with some absent. The table shows nearly 100,000 clones, with approximately 80% occurring only once. Per the germline V gene, CDR1 is SGHVS and CDR2 is FNYEAQ. This CDR3 contains 14 residues. V dropped 5 bases and J dropped 6; count of bases not matched to a gene: 9. Study findings and constraints: Researchers reported that CD4+ TCR diversity, though not CD8+, rose significantly by C4D1.

Brentuximab vedotin exposure varied among the patients, all of whom had relapsed after autologous stem cell transplantation. The table lists this clone with a few counts. What it binds is not known. Sequenced material: peripheral blood mononuclear cells (PBMCs), taken at baseline. This sequence was found in a human donor with classical Hodgkin lymphoma. The V gene is TRBV7-6, the J gene TRBJ2-7; 8 bases fit TRBD2. The DNA for the CDR3 is TGTGCCAGCAGCCCTTGGGGACTAGTGCCCGAGCAGTACTTC. Translating gives CASSPWGLVPEQYF.